What follows are 5 T cell receptor beta chains derived from one specimen sequenced in a study of vaccination effects on CD4 cells after COVID-19. Some clones are missing from TCRdb's copy, which holds only in-frame ones; the method was immunoSEQ multiplex PCR. The table lists around 81,000 clones, around four fifths of them singletons. The antigens for these receptors are not known. Prior to sequencing, the ViraFEST assay stimulated PBMC with viral peptide pools, which expanded the antigen-specific CD4+ T cells. An approximately 10-day culture period preceded the isolation of CD4+ T cells. The cohort was immunized with two doses of either the BNT162b2 or mRNA-1273 vaccine. This specimen consisted of CD4+ T cells from PBMCs cultured with HCoV-OC43 spike peptides, obtained after COVID-19 vaccination. Noted subset: HCoV-OC43 spike overlapping peptide pool stimulation. These receptors originate from a human donor who received a COVID-19 vaccine.

CDR3: CASSKAPREVAGGETQYF. The CDR3 DNA reads TGTGCCAGCAGCAAGGCCCCAAGGGAGGTAGCGGGGGGAGAGACCCAGTACTTC. The chain employs TRBV5-4 and TRBJ2-5; 10 nucleotides agree with TRBD2. V lost 4 bases and J lost 4; bases outside the gene matches: 16. CDR1 SGHNT and CDR2 YYREEE come from the germline V gene (reference sequence). The CDR3 runs 18 residues. The full variable domain, in which reference TRBV5-4 and TRBJ2-5 provide the parts outside the CDR3, is ETGVTQSPTHLIKTRGQQVTLRCSSQSGHNTVSWYQQALGQGPQFIFQYYREEENGRGNFPPRFSGLQFPNYSSELNVNALELDDSALYLCASSKAPREVAGGETQYFGPGTRLLVL.

The chain joins TRBV19 to TRBJ1-1; 9 positions match TRBD1. The V and J ends lost 6 bases and 4 bases, in that order; junction bases with no gene match: 6. The CDR3 contains 14 residues. The germline CDR1 and CDR2 sequences are LNHDA and SQIVND (reference sequence). The CDR3 here is CASRRQGESTEAFF. DNA for the CDR3: TGTGCCAGTAGGCGACAGGGGGAGAGCACTGAAGCTTTCTTT. The whole variable domain, filled in from reference TRBV19 and TRBJ1-1, reads DGGITQSPKYLFRKEGQNVTLSCEQNLNHDAMYWYRQDPGQGLRLIYYSQIVNDFQKGDIAEGYSVSREKKESFPLTVTSAQKNPTAFYLCASRRQGESTEAFFGQGTRLTVV.

This chain joins TRBV5-1 and TRBJ1-2; D is ambiguous. The CDR3 is 13 amino acids. Germline CDR1 and CDR2: SGHRS and YFSETQ. With 4 bases removed from V and 4 bases from J, the gap between germline ends came to 11 bases. CDR3 residues: CASSPGISYGYTF. The CDR3 nucleotides are TGCGCCAGCAGCCCTGGTATCAGCTATGGCTACACCTTC.

V gene TRBV27 combines with J gene TRBJ1-1; D might be TRBD1 (5 bases). The CDR3 runs to 14 residues. The V gene's germline CDR1 is MNHEY and CDR2 SMNVEV (reference sequence). V lost 4 bases and J lost 1, with 10 bases in between. The CDR3 DNA reads TGTGCCAGCAGTTGGGGCAGGGCGAACACTGAAGCTTTCTTT. This sequence encodes CASSWGRANTEAFF.

This clone was observed once. V gene TRBV28 combines with J gene TRBJ1-1; no clear D gene. Trimming stripped 7 bases from V and 5 bases from J, with 8 bases between. The CDR3 runs to 11 residues. Germline V gene sequence: CDR1 MDHEN, CDR2 SYDVKM. Here the CDR3 DNA reads TGTGCCAGCACCCGGAAGACTGAAGCTTTCTTT. Its translation: CASTRKTEAFF. The whole variable domain, filled in from reference TRBV28 and TRBJ1-1, reads DVKVTQSSRYLVKRTGEKVFLECVQDMDHENMFWYRQDPGLGLRLIYFSYDVKMKEKGDIPEGYSVSREKKERFSLILESASTNQTSMYLCASTRKTEAFFGQGTRLTVV.